This TCR beta chain was sequenced in a study of blood T cell repertoires in COVID-19. About the study: Whether acute or convalescent, the COVID-19 samples came from the United States, Italy and Spain. PBMCs, B-cell-depleted T cells, or T cells were the source of the cDNA or gDNA that made up the material.

The CDR3 has 12 residues. Germline V lookup: CDR1 SEHNR, CDR2 FQNEAQ (reference sequence). Trimming pared 4 bases from V and 11 bases from J, leaving 14 bases between. As handled by the study authors: Reference gene primers were amplified, and this amplification served to estimate nucleated cell counts. The protocol was immunoSEQ multiplex PCR, while the TCRdb copy is restricted to in-frame clones and leaves out a portion. Clonal size and the V and J genes are those of that table, whereas D and trimming came from the DNA. Of roughly 120,000 clones detected, under 80% appear once; the ten largest clones hold 2% to 3%.

This TCR was sampled from a middle-aged man with acute or convalescent COVID-19. Sequencing was performed on peripheral blood. V is TRBV7-9 and J is TRBJ1-1; D may be TRBD1 (6 bases). Here the CDR3 reads CASSSTGFGAFF. The CDR3 nucleotides are TGTGCCAGCAGCTCAACAGGGTTCGGGGCTTTCTTT.